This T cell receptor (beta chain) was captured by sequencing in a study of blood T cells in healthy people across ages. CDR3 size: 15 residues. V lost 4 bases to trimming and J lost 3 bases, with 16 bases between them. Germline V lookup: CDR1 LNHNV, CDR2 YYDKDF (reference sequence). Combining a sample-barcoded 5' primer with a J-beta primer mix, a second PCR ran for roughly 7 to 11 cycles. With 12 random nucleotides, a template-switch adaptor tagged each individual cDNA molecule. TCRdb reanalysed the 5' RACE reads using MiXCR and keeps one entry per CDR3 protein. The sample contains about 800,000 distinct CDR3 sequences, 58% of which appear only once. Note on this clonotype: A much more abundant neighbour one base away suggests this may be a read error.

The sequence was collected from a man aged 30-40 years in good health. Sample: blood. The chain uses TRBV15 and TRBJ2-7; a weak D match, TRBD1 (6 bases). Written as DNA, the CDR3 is TGTGCCACCAGCATAGCTTCAGGGGACAACTACGAGCAGTACTTC. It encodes CATSIASGDNYEQYF. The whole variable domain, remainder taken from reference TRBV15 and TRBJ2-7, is DAMVIQNPRYQVTQFGKPVTLSCSQTLNHNVMYWYQQKSSQAPKLLFHYYDKDFNNEADTPDNFQSRRPNTSFCFLDIRSPGLGDTAMYLCATSIASGDNYEQYFGPGTRLTVT.